Shown below are 20 T cell receptor beta chains from a single sample sequenced in a study of cytomegalovirus exposure and HLA in healthy donors. PCR primers comprised 60 Vbeta and 13 Jbeta primers. TCRdb's table, derived via immunoSEQ multiplex PCR, lists solely in-frame clones and lacks some. The table lists about 95,000 clones, roughly 80% of them singletons. The sample taken for sequencing was PBMCs. All receptors derive from a man aged 25 to 40 in good health and CMV-seropositive.

The chain carries TRBV7-2 and TRBJ2-1, with a weak D call TRBD2 (6 bases). This CDR3 region has 14 residues. The germline gives CDR1 SGHTA, CDR2 FQGNSA. The germline V and J ends were trimmed by 5 bases and 15 bases, with 23 bases remaining between them. Here the CDR3 DNA reads TGTGCCAGCAGCCCTCAGGACTATCAACCTCGAGGGTTCTTC. Protein product: CASSPQDYQPRGFF.

V is TRBV30 and J is TRBJ2-3; 9 bases align to TRBD2. CDR1 and CDR2 from the germline V gene are GTSNPN and SVGIG (reference sequence). Trimming took 3 bases from V and 3 from J; bases not matched to a gene: 7. This CDR3 has 15 residues. CDR3 residues: CAWRGGRARTDTQYF. The CDR3 DNA reads TGTGCCTGGAGGGGCGGGAGGGCCCGTACAGATACGCAGTATTTT.

This chain connects TRBV28 to TRBJ1-1, with D possibly matching TRBD1 (5 bases). V was pared by 5 bases and J by 10 bases, with 11 bases between. Per germline, CDR1 MDHEN and CDR2 SYDVKM. The CDR3 contains 11 residues. The chain's CDR3 is CASSPGRGAFF. CDR3 nucleotide sequence: TGTGCCAGCAGTCCCGGGAGGGGAGCTTTCTTT.

The J gene is TRBJ2-3, the V gene TRBV5-1, with D perhaps TRBD2 (6 bases). V lost 4 bases and J lost 4, with 16 bases in between. Per germline, CDR1 SGHRS and CDR2 YFSETQ. The CDR3 runs to 15 residues. The CDR3 DNA sequence: TGCGCCAGCAGCGATGGTAGCGGTGTAGCAGATACGCAGTATTTT. This codes for CASSDGSGVADTQYF.

The chain employs TRBV7-2 and TRBJ2-7; a possible D gene is TRBD2 (5 bases). Trimming cost V 5 bases and J 2 bases, with 13 bases left between them. The CDR3 is made up of 14 amino acids. The germline gives CDR1 SGHTA, CDR2 FQGNSA. CDR3 DNA: TGTGCCAGCAGCCCTCAGCCGGGGACCTACGAGCAGTACTTC. Its translation: CASSPQPGTYEQYF.

V is TRBV28 and J is TRBJ2-3; 10 bases align to TRBD2. Trimming cost V 3 bases and J 2 bases; bases outside gene matches: 11. This CDR3 has 18 amino acids. Germline V lookup: CDR1 MDHEN, CDR2 SYDVKM. DNA for the CDR3: TGTGCCAGCAGTTTCCCAACCACACTAGCGGGGAACACAGATACGCAGTATTTT. Encoded protein: CASSFPTTLAGNTDTQYF.

V is TRBV28 and J is TRBJ2-5; 7 positions agree with TRBD1. The J call may be faulty, since TRBJ2-7 better matches the DNA end. Looked up from germline, CDR1 is MDHEN and CDR2 is SYDVKM. This CDR3 is built from 13 residues. The CDR3 coding sequence is TGTGCCAGCGGACGTGGGACAGCCTACGAGCAGTACTTC. It encodes CASGRGTAYEQYF.

This clone was seen just once. The gene calls are TRBV30 and TRBJ1-2; D is possibly TRBD1 (6 bases). CDR3 length: 14 amino acids. Trimming shortened V by 1 base and J by 5 bases, and 14 bases separated the two germline ends. CDR1 and CDR2 (germline): GTSNPN, SVGIG (reference sequence). The CDR3 sequence is CAWSALWDTYGYTF. As DNA, the CDR3 is TGTGCCTGGAGTGCCCTTTGGGACACTTATGGCTACACCTTC.

The DNA for the CDR3 is TGTGCCAGCAGCCCACCTACAGGAAAAGGAACCGGGGAGCTGTTTTTT. Translating it yields CASSPPTGKGTGELFF. The chain combines TRBV5-4 with TRBJ2-2; D perhaps matches TRBD1 (5 bases). With 4 bases removed from V and 5 bases from J, the gap between germline ends came to 18 bases. The CDR3 is 16 amino acids. The germline V gene encodes CDR1 SGHNT and CDR2 YYREEE (reference sequence).

The V call is TRBV7-6, the J call TRBJ2-3; TRBD1 agrees at 10 bases. CDR3 size: 18 residues. Per germline, CDR1 SGHVS and CDR2 FNYEAQ. V lost 5 bases to trimming and J lost 2 bases; unmatched junction nucleotides: 13. In DNA form, the CDR3 reads TGTGCCAGCAGCCACGGGTTGGACAGGGGGTACTTCACAGATACGCAGTATTTT. The encoded protein is CASSHGLDRGYFTDTQYF.

The chain combines TRBV7-9 with TRBJ1-3; no firm D call. Trimming took 5 bases from V and 4 from J, leaving 15 bases between them. The V gene's germline CDR1 is SEHNR and CDR2 FQNEAQ (reference sequence). The CDR3 loop spans 15 amino acids. The CDR3 is CASSAGTGPGNTIYF. As DNA, the CDR3 is TGTGCCAGCAGCGCCGGTACTGGGCCGGGAAACACCATATATTTT. Filled out from reference TRBV7-9 and TRBJ1-3, the complete variable domain reads DTGVSQNPRHKITKRGQNVTFRCDPISEHNRLYWYRQTLGQGPEFLTYFQNEAQLEKSRLLSDRFSAERPKGSFSTLEIQRTEQGDSAMYLCASSAGTGPGNTIYFGEGSWLTVV.

This chain uses TRBV27 with TRBJ2-3; 7 bases agree with TRBD2. The CDR3 has 15 amino acids. Per germline, CDR1 MNHEY and CDR2 SMNVEV (reference sequence). J was trimmed by 5 bases and V by 2 bases; bases with no gene match: 7. CDR3 region: CASSLGAGRGDTQYF. The CDR3 DNA sequence: TGTGCCAGCAGTTTAGGAGCGGGGAGAGGAGATACGCAGTATTTT.

The chain employs TRBV30 and TRBJ2-1; perhaps TRBD1 as D (6 bases). Trimming stripped 0 bases from V and 3 bases from J, with 12 bases between. Germline CDR1 is GTSNPN and CDR2 is SVGIG (reference sequence). This CDR3 comprises 15 residues. CDR3 coding DNA: TGTGCCTGGAGTGTACAGGGAAGCCACTACAATGAGCAGTTCTTC. Amino acid sequence: CAWSVQGSHYNEQFF.

V is TRBV11-2 and J is TRBJ1-2; TRBD1 matches 9 bases. The CDR3 covers 13 residues. Germline V gives CDR1 SGHAT, CDR2 FQNNGV. V gave up 6 bases and J gave up 7 bases; unmatched junction bases: 6. CDR3 amino acids: CASSLDRGGGYTF. In DNA, the CDR3 is TGTGCCAGCAGTCTGGACAGGGGCGGTGGCTACACCTTC.

The CDR3 sequence: CASSSPRRTDTQYF. The DNA of the CDR3 is TGTGCCAGCAGTTCACCGAGGCGCACAGATACGCAGTATTTT. This rearrangement joins TRBV27 to TRBJ2-3; D is undetermined. With 4 bases removed from V and 1 base from J, the gap between germline ends came to 9 bases. The CDR3 sequence is 14 residues long. Germline V gives CDR1 MNHEY, CDR2 SMNVEV (reference sequence).

The V call is TRBV7-9, the J call TRBJ2-5, with 10 bases that match TRBD2. The tail of the sequence fits TRBJ2-7 better, so the J call may be wrong. Germline V CDR1 and CDR2: SEHNR, FQNEAQ (reference sequence). The CDR3 is 15 amino acids. Written as DNA, the CDR3 is TGTGCCAGCAGCTTCCGACTAGCGGGCACCTACGAGCAGTACTTC. This encodes CASSFRLAGTYEQYF.

The J gene is TRBJ2-2, the V gene TRBV11-3; possibly TRBD1 for D (5 bases). Germline lookup yields CDR1 SGHNT and CDR2 YENEEA. The CDR3 is 16 amino acids. V was clipped by 5 bases and J by 3 bases, with 16 bases between them. The CDR3 nucleotides are TGTGCCAGCAGCCCCCCGATACAGGACGACACCGGGGAGCTGTTTTTT. Protein sequence: CASSPPIQDDTGELFF.

The CDR3 coding sequence is TGCAGCGTCGTCCGGACTAGCAACTCCGAGCAGTACTTC. It is translated as CSVVRTSNSEQYF. The J gene is TRBJ2-7, the V gene TRBV29-1, with 8 positions matching TRBD2. Germline V gives CDR1 SQVTM, CDR2 ANQGSEA. J gave up 6 bases and V 6 bases, and 10 bases lay outside the gene matches. The CDR3 runs to 13 residues.

The rearrangement joins TRBV5-5 to TRBJ2-7; 13 nucleotides agree with TRBD2. Germline V gene lookup returns CDR1 SGHKS and CDR2 YYEKEE (reference sequence). The CDR3 loop spans 16 amino acids. With 5 bases clipped from V and 5 bases from J, the junction kept 10 bases outside the gene matches. CDR3 region: CASSPALGLAGDEQYF. For the CDR3, the DNA is TGTGCCAGCAGTCCCGCTCTAGGACTAGCGGGAGACGAGCAGTACTTC.

The rearrangement links TRBV5-6 to TRBJ2-3, with D possibly TRBD1 on 6 matching bases. V lost 4 bases, J lost 5 bases, and 17 bases lay in between. Germline V lookup: CDR1 SGHDT, CDR2 YYEEEE. This CDR3 has 15 residues. CDR3 protein: CASSLIDRIGDTQYF. DNA of the CDR3: TGTGCCAGCAGCCTAATTGACAGGATCGGAGATACGCAGTATTTT.